This T cell receptor beta chain was found in a study of T cell responses to AZD1222 COVID-19 vaccine. Study results and caveats: The donors showed a predominance of white British ancestry and of females, with possible underestimation of clonal diversity. Reportedly, nearly half of unique spike TCRs recognized epitopes outside B.1.351/B.1.1.7 mutations. Only a handful of AZD1222 recipients were seropositive at baseline.

About this clone itself: The antigen is undetermined.

CDR1 and CDR2 (germline): GTSNPN, SVGIG (reference sequence). V lost 2 bases and J 0 bases, leaving 9 bases between the germline ends. The CDR3 sequence is 14 residues long. The repertoire was sequenced with immunoSEQ multiplex PCR; TCRdb's copy has only in-frame clones and lacks some. This repertoire shows roughly 100,000 clones, roughly nine tenths found once; its top ten account for approximately 40%. The chain has TRBV30 and TRBJ2-3, with a weak D call TRBD2 (6 bases). This TCR came from an adult who received the AZD1222 COVID-19 vaccine. The sample consisted of peripheral blood, taken 28 days after the second AZD1222 dose. The CDR3: CAWSTGRSTDTQYF. As DNA, the CDR3 is TGTGCCTGGAGTACCGGGAGAAGCACAGATACGCAGTATTTT.